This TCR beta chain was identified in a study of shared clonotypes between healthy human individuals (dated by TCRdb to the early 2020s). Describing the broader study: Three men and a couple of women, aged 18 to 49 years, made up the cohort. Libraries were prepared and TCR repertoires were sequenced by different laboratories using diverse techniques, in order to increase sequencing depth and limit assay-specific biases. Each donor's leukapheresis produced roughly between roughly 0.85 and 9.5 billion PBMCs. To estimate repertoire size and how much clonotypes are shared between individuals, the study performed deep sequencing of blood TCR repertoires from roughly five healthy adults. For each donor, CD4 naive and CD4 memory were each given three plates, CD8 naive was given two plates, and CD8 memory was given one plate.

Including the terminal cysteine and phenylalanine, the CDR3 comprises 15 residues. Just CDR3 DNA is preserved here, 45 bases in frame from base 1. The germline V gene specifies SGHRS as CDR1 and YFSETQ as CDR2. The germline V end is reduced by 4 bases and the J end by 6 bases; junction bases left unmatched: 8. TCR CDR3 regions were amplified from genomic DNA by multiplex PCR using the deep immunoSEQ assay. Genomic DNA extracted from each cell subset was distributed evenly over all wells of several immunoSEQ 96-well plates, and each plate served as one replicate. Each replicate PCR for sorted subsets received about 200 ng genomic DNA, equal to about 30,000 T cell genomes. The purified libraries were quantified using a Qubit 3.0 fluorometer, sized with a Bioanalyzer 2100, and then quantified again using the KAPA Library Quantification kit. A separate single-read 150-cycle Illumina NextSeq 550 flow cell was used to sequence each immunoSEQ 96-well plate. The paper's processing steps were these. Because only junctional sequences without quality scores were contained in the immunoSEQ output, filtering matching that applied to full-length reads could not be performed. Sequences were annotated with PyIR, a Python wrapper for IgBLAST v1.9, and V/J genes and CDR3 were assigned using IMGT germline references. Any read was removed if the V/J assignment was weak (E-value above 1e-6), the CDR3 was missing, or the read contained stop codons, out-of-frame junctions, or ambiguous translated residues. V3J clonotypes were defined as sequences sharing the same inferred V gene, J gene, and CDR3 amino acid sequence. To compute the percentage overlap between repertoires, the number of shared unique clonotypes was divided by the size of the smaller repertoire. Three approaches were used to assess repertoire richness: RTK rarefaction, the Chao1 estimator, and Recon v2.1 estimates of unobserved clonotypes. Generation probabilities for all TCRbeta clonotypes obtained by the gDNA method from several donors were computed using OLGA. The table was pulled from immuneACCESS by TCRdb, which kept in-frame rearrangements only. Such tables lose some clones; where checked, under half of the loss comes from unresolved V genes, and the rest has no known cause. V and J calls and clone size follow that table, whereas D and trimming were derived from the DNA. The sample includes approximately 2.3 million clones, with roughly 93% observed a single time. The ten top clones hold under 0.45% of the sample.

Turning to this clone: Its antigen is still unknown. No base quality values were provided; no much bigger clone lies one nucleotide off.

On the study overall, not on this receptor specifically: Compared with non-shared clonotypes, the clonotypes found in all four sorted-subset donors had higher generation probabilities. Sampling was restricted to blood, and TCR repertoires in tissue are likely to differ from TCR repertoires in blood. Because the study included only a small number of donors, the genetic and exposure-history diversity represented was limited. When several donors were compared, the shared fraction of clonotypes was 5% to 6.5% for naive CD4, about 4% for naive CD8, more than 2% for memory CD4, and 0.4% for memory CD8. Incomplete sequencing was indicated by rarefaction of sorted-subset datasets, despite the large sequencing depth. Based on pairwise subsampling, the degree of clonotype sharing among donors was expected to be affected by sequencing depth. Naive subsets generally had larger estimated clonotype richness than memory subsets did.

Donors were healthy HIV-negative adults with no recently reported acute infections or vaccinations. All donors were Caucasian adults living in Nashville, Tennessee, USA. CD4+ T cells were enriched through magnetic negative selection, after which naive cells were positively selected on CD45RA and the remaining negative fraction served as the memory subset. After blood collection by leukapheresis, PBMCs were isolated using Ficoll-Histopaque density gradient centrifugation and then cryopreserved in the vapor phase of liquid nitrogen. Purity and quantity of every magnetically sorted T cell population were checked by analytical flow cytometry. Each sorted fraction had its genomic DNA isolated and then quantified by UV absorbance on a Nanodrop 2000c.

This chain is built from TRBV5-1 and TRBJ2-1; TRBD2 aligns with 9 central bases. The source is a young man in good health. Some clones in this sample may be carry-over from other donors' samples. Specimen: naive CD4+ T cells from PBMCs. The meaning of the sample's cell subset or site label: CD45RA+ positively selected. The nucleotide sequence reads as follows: TGCGCCAGCAGCCTGACTAGCGGTCCTATCAATGAGCAGTTCTTC. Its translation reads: CASSLTSGPINEQFF. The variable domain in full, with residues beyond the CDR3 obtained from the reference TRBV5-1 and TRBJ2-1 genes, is KAGVTQTPRYLIKTRGQQVTLSCSPISGHRSVSWYQQTPGQGLQFLFEYFSETQRNKGNFPGRFSGRQFSNSRSEMNVSTLELGDSALYLCASSLTSGPINEQFFGPGTRLTVL.